Listed below are T cell receptor beta chains from one sample, sequenced in a study of cytomegalovirus exposure and HLA in healthy donors. Repertoires were generated with immunoSEQ multiplex PCR, while TCRdb's copy carries only in-frame clones and drops some. The sample table includes approximately 140,000 clones. Sequences were obtained from PBMCs. These receptors came from a woman in her forties in good health and CMV-seronegative. The CDR3 runs from the conserved cysteine through the conserved F or W. Fields, in order: D gene, J gene, V gene, CDR3 DNA, CDR3 protein. The D gene is left open where the match is weak.

>.|TRBJ2-5|TRBV28
TGTGCCAGCAGTCCGCAGGGGTCCCGAGAGACCCAGTACTTC
CASSPQGSRETQYF
>.|TRBJ1-5|TRBV28
TGTGCCAGCAGCCTCGACAGGAGTTATAGCAATCAGCCCCAGCATTTT
CASSLDRSYSNQPQHF
>.|TRBJ1-2|TRBV7-2
TGTGCCAGCAGCCCTGCCGGGTTATACTATGGCTACACCTTC
CASSPAGLYYGYTF
>TRBD1|TRBJ1-2|TRBV11-3
TGTGCCAGCAGCGCCTCGGCTACAGGGGTAGGCTACACCTTC
CASSASATGVGYTF
>.|TRBJ1-1|TRBV4-3
TGCGCCAGCAGCCAAGTGGTCAGGGTCCCTGAAGCTTTCTTT
CASSQVVRVPEAFF
>TRBD1|TRBJ2-6|TRBV9
TGTGCCAGTCGGACAGGGGAGGGCTCTGGGGCCAACGTCCTGACTTTC
CASRTGEGSGANVLTF
>.|TRBJ1-1|TRBV6-6
TGTGCCAGCAGTTACTCAGGGGGGGGGAACACTGAAGCTTTCTTT
CASSYSGGGNTEAFF
>TRBD1|TRBJ2-3|TRBV7-3
TGTGCCAGCAGCTTATGGACAGGGGGTAACACAGATACGCAGTATTTT
CASSLWTGGNTDTQYF
>.|TRBJ1-6|TRBV28
TGTGCCAGCAGTTTTTCCAGGGGCGTTTCACCCCTCCACTTT
CASSFSRGVSPLHF
>TRBD1|TRBJ2-4|TRBV15
TGTGCCACCAGCACCTTTCCCGGGACAGGGATCAAAAACATTCAGTACTTC
CATSTFPGTGIKNIQYF
>TRBD1|TRBJ1-2|TRBV6-5
TGTGCCACCCTCCGGGACAGGGACTATGGCTACACCTTC
CATLRDRDYGYTF
>.|TRBJ1-1|TRBV4-2
TGTGCCAGCAGCCCCCCTCCCAGGGCGACTGCTGAAGCTTTCTTT
CASSPPPRATAEAFF
>.|TRBJ1-1|TRBV29-1
TGCAGCGTTCGGAGGGGAGTGAACACTGAAGCTTTCTTT
CSVRRGVNTEAFF
>TRBD1|TRBJ2-1|TRBV11-2
TGTGCCAGCAGTTCGGGGACAGTAGCCTTTGTCGATGAGCAGTTCTTC
CASSSGTVAFVDEQFF
>.|TRBJ1-6|TRBV6-6
TGTGCCAGCAGTTACGAGGTCGGTGATTCACCCCTCCACTTT
CASSYEVGDSPLHF
>.|TRBJ2-5|TRBV7-9
TGTGCCAGCAGGGGCCAGCAAGAGACCCAGTACTTC
CASRGQQETQYF
>.|TRBJ1-5|TRBV9
TGTGCCAGCAGCGCCGGGGGGGCTCTCGGTCAGCCCCAGCATTTT
CASSAGGALGQPQHF
>.|TRBJ2-5|TRBV5-1
TGCGCCAGCAGCTTGGGGACAGAAGGAGAGACCCAGTACTTC
CASSLGTEGETQYF
>.|TRBJ1-5|TRBV6-1
TGTGCCAGCAGTGATGTTGGGGCCTCCAATCAGCCCCAGCATTTT
CASSDVGASNQPQHF
>.|TRBJ1-5|TRBV4-2
TGTGCCAGCAGCCAAGATGGGCAGAGCAATCAGCCCCAGCATTTT
CASSQDGQSNQPQHF
>.|TRBJ2-6|TRBV19
TGTGCCAGTAGGGTAACAGGGGCCAACGTCCTGACTTTC
CASRVTGANVLTF
>.|TRBJ1-1|TRBV29-1
TGCAGCGTTCTCGGTGGTTTTGAAGCTTTCTTT
CSVLGGFEAFF
>.|TRBJ1-2|TRBV5-1
TGCGCCAGCAGCTCGGGGGACGGGACTAACTATGGCTACACCTTC
CASSSGDGTNYGYTF